This T cell receptor beta chain was obtained from a study of siplizumab effects on memory and regulatory T cells (dated by TCRdb to about 2019). With respect to the entire study: The study examined how the anti-CD2 antibody siplizumab affects alloreactive T-cell subsets in allogeneic mixed lymphocyte reactions built from human PBMCs.

The CDR3 numbers 15 residues from cysteine through phenylalanine. Only the CDR3 part of the read is kept: 45 bases, read in frame from the first base. Clipping removes 4 bases from V and 2 bases from J, with 5 as the unmatched junction base count. Reading the germline V gene gives CDR1 MDHEN and CDR2 SYDVKM. Library preparation was by the immunoSEQ multiplex PCR assay. Some 100,000 TCR templates per sample were assayed by the deep sequencing platform. Genomic DNA extracted from sorted T cells was the material used for TCRbeta CDR3 sequencing. The paper's data handling went like this. The R programming language was used for the clonal analysis of the TCRbeta CDR3 data. Comparing unstimulated samples against CFSE-low samples taken after the reaction was how alloreactive CD4+ and CD8+ clones were defined. Regulatory or non-regulatory origin was assigned to alloreactive CD4+ clones by matching of sequences to sorted unstimulated Treg and non-Treg repertoires. This is the immuneACCESS table as TCRdb keeps it, with only in-frame sequences that have V and J called. A part of the clones is gone; compared with another copy, unresolved V genes explain less than half, and the rest is unexplained. The V and J calls and clone size come from that table; D and trimming were worked out from the DNA. Here the sample has more than 90,000 clones; over 90% occur a single time. The ten largest clones take up approximately 1.4% of the sample.

Regarding this clone: Its antigen target is currently unknown. Within one base of it there is no much larger clone, and no base qualities were kept.

Findings and caveats that apply to the study as a whole: Among mappable alloreactive CD4+ clones, an average Treg-derived fraction of roughly 71% was observed with siplizumab, compared with more than 25% in control reactions. The cumulative frequency of alloreactive sequences traceable to unstimulated CD4+ memory T cells was significantly reduced by siplizumab. Compared with memory T cells, unstimulated naive T cells appeared more diverse, and naive cells seemed to make a substantial contribution to the alloresponse. Whether proliferating Tregs from siplizumab cultures were suppressive was not functionally confirmed. A naive or memory phenotype could not be assigned to roughly 80-97% of proliferating CD4+ or CD8+ clones. Because sequences at frequencies below about 10^-5 were poorly captured, only a minor fraction of alloreactive clones could be mapped back to unstimulated subsets.

Sorted unstimulated T cells, along with proliferating T cells recovered from mixed lymphocyte reactions, underwent TCRbeta CDR3 sequencing. Fresh whole blood from approximately ten HLA-typed healthy donors was used to isolate PBMCs. Unstimulated CD4+ non-regulatory T cells were FACS-sorted to map the origin of alloreactive clones. The chain employs TRBV28 and TRBJ2-7; 10 middle bases align to TRBD2. The sample comprised non-Treg CD4+ T cells sorted from blood. Per the publication, the cell subset or site label means: FACS-sorted unstimulated CD4+ non-regulatory T cells. The sequence derives from a human donor in good health. The encoded CDR3 is CASSSVAGGPYEQYF. The DNA is TGTGCCAGCAGTTCGGTAGCGGGAGGACCCTACGAGCAGTACTTC. With the portions outside the CDR3 filled from the reference TRBV28 and TRBJ2-7 genes, the complete variable region becomes DVKVTQSSRYLVKRTGEKVFLECVQDMDHENMFWYRQDPGLGLRLIYFSYDVKMKEKGDIPEGYSVSREKKERFSLILESASTNQTSMYLCASSSVAGGPYEQYFGPGTRLTVT.